Ten or more counts support the clone carrying this T cell receptor (beta chain). TCRdb fed the reads into MiXCR, producing one record per CDR3 protein. The sample holds approximately 100,000 distinct CDR3 sequences, more than 20% seen once. V lost 5 bases to trimming and J lost 3 bases; unmatched junction nucleotides: 12. The CDR3 consists of 16 residues. Germline loops: CDR1 SSHAT, CDR2 FNYEAQ (reference sequence). This specimen comes from a study of T cell repertoires in cytomegalovirus infection. Material: CD8+ T cells from PBMCs. The clonotype comes from a human donor in good health (CMV status not recorded). Some clones in this sample may be carry-over from other donors' samples. J is TRBJ2-5 and V is TRBV7-7; TRBD2 matches 7 bases. The DNA of the CDR3 is TGTGCCAGCAGCCCACAGGAAGCGGGGAGGGAAGAGACCCAGTACTTC. This translates into CASSPQEAGREETQYF.